A single sample gave rise to the 17 T cell receptor beta chains below, sequenced in a study of cytomegalovirus exposure and HLA in healthy donors. This PCR relied on a set of 60 Vbeta primers and 13 Jbeta primers. Here immunoSEQ multiplex PCR was the method, and the copy in TCRdb shows in-frame clones only, minus some. The table lists about 160,000 clones, around 80% of them singletons. The sequencing sample was made of PBMCs. These receptors all come from a man aged 40-49 years in good health and CMV-seronegative.

This chain joins TRBV30 and TRBJ2-2; 15 bases align to TRBD2. Germline CDR1 reads GTSNPN; CDR2 reads SVGIG (reference sequence). V trimming: 5 bases; J trimming: 1 base; junction bases outside the gene matches: 8. The CDR3 contains 18 residues. The CDR3, as DNA: TGTGCCTGGTATGGACTAGCGGGAGGGCCCCAGAACACCGGGGAGCTGTTTTTT. The encoded protein is CAWYGLAGGPQNTGELFF.

In the case of this clone: A read error may account for a junction end that differs from germline. The rearrangement uses TRBV7-9 and TRBJ1-2, with D hard to call. Germline CDR1 and CDR2: SEHNR and FQNEAQ (reference sequence). The CDR3 totals 11 residues. CDR3 amino acids: CSSSGKYGYTF. In nucleotides, the CDR3 is TGTTCCAGCAGCGGCAAATATGGCTACACCTTC.

The chain has TRBV7-8 and TRBJ2-7; maybe TRBD2 (6 bases). Per germline, CDR1 SGHVS and CDR2 FQNEAQ. Trimming took off 5 bases at V and 2 bases at J, with 19 bases between the two ends. This CDR3 comprises 16 residues. The CDR3 reads CASSPRPTGSTYEQYF. In nucleotides, the CDR3 is TGTGCCAGCAGCCCCCGACCAACCGGGAGTACCTACGAGCAGTACTTC.

V is TRBV28 and J is TRBJ1-2, with D tentatively TRBD1 (5 bases). V was trimmed by 6 bases and J by 8 bases, leaving 19 bases between them. This CDR3 is built from 14 residues. Looked up from germline, CDR1 is MDHEN and CDR2 is SYDVKM. The CDR3 loop is CASRISGRVGGYTF. CDR3 in DNA: TGTGCCAGCAGGATTTCAGGGCGCGTTGGGGGCTACACCTTC.

The chain links TRBV27 to TRBJ1-1; D uncertain. V dropped 4 bases and J dropped 2 bases, with 17 bases sitting between them. This CDR3 contains 16 residues. Germline V gives CDR1 MNHEY, CDR2 SMNVEV (reference sequence). In nucleotides, the CDR3 is TGTGCCAGCAGTTCCCCGTCTGGGCAGCCAAACACTGAAGCTTTCTTT. Translation gives CASSSPSGQPNTEAFF.

J is TRBJ2-2 and V is TRBV7-9; TRBD1 aligns across 7 bases. The CDR3 runs to 17 residues. V lost 5 bases to trimming and J lost 4 bases; unmatched junction nucleotides: 13. The germline V gene encodes CDR1 SEHNR and CDR2 FQNEAQ (reference sequence). The DNA of the CDR3 is TGTGCCAGCAGCCCACCCCCGACAGGGTATAGCACCGGGGAGCTGTTTTTT. This translates into CASSPPPTGYSTGELFF.

V usage is TRBV7-2 and J usage is TRBJ1-1; 8 bases map to TRBD1. This CDR3 is 13 amino acids long. Germline V CDR1 and CDR2: SGHTA, FQGNSA. V lost 6 bases to trimming and J lost 4 bases; unmatched junction nucleotides: 4. The CDR3 sequence is CASRDRAGTEAFF. CDR3 sequence (DNA): TGTGCCAGCAGGGACAGGGCCGGCACTGAAGCTTTCTTT. Variable domain in full (rest from reference TRBV7-2 and TRBJ1-1): GAGVSQSPSNKVTEKGKDVELRCDPISGHTALYWYRQSLGQGLEFLIYFQGNSAPDKSGLPSDRFSAERTGGSVSTLTIQRTQQEDSAVYLCASRDRAGTEAFFGQGTRLTVV.

The V call is TRBV28, the J call TRBJ1-4; D is undetermined. The V end was cut by 3 bases, the J end by 8 bases, with 7 bases between. Per germline, CDR1 MDHEN and CDR2 SYDVKM. This CDR3 has 12 residues. The CDR3 nucleotides read TGTGCCAGCAGTTTTTTACAGGAAAAACTGTTTTTT. This encodes CASSFLQEKLFF.

The rearrangement joins TRBV5-1 to TRBJ2-3; a possible D gene is TRBD2 (6 bases). CDR3 length: 14 residues. CDR1 is SGHRS and CDR2 is YFSETQ in the germline V gene. V dropped 0 bases and J dropped 4 bases, with 9 bases sitting between them. The CDR3, as DNA: TGCGCCAGCAGCTTGGCGGGAGAAGCAGATACGCAGTATTTT. Translated: CASSLAGEADTQYF.

The genes are TRBV7-5 and TRBJ2-1; the tabulated D call, TRBD2, remains unverified against the DNA. TRBV7-5 is classified as a pseudogene. This CDR3 comprises 16 residues. The CDR3 region has the DNA TGTGCCAGAAGCTCAACTGGGACTAGCGGAAGCAATGAGCAGTTCTTC. It codes for CARSSTGTSGSNEQFF.

The V call is TRBV29-1, the J call TRBJ1-3; weak D call: TRBD1 (6 bases). From germline, CDR1 is SQVTM and CDR2 ANQGSEA. This CDR3 contains 12 residues. In DNA form, the CDR3 reads TGCAGTGCTACAGGGCTCGGAAACACCATATATTTT. It translates to CSATGLGNTIYF.

On this clone: One end of the junction varies from germline; a read error may be responsible. V gene TRBV7-7 combines with J gene TRBJ2-3; D remains unclear. The CDR3 sequence is 14 residues long. CDR1 is SSHAT and CDR2 is FNYEAQ in the germline V gene (reference sequence). CDR3 amino acids: CASSLGLDADTQYF. CDR3 bases: TGTGCTAGCAGCTTAGGGCTAGACGCAGATACGCAGTATTTT.

This clone was counted only a few times. Other DNA sequences within the sample encode an identical CDR3. This sequence joins TRBV7-2 and TRBJ1-1, with a tentative D call TRBD1 (5 bases). The CDR3 spans 14 residues. Germline-derived CDR1 and CDR2 are SGHTA and FQGNSA. Trimming stripped 2 bases from V and 3 bases from J, with 10 bases between. The DNA of the CDR3 is TGTGCCAGCAGCTTACTGGGGGGGGACACTGAAGCTTTCTTT. This encodes CASSLLGGDTEAFF.

This sequence joins TRBV28 and TRBJ2-6, with a possible D match to TRBD1 (6 bases). The V and J ends lost 3 bases and 0 bases respectively, with 15 bases between them. CDR1 and CDR2 from the germline V gene are MDHEN and SYDVKM. The CDR3 is made up of 18 amino acids. The CDR3 region is CASSLWGRGPSGANVLTF. CDR3 DNA: TGTGCCAGCAGTTTGTGGGGCAGGGGACCCTCTGGGGCCAACGTCCTGACTTTC.

The gene calls are TRBV6-1 and TRBJ1-3, with D perhaps matching TRBD1 (6 bases). The CDR3 sequence is 16 residues long. CDR1 and CDR2 (germline): MNHNS, SASEGT. Between the trimmed V and J ends, which lost 6 bases and 6 bases, there was a span of 21 bases. The CDR3 here is CASSEHETGGVNTIYF. CDR3 DNA sequence: TGTGCCAGCAGCGAACACGAAACGGGGGGCGTAAACACCATATATTTT.

The rearrangement links TRBV19 to TRBJ2-7, with 11 bases that match TRBD2. The CDR3 totals 14 residues. The V gene end was trimmed by 5 bases and the J gene end by 6 bases; junction bases not matched to a gene: 6. Per germline, CDR1 LNHDA and CDR2 SQIVND (reference sequence). CDR3 in amino acids: CASSPLAGEGEQYF. The DNA for the CDR3 is TGTGCCAGTAGTCCACTAGCGGGAGAAGGCGAGCAGTACTTC. Full variable domain (missing parts from reference TRBV19 and TRBJ2-7): DGGITQSPKYLFRKEGQNVTLSCEQNLNHDAMYWYRQDPGQGLRLIYYSQIVNDFQKGDIAEGYSVSREKKESFPLTVTSAQKNPTAFYLCASSPLAGEGEQYFGPGTRLTVT.

V gene TRBV5-4 combines with J gene TRBJ2-1, with TRBD2 matching 8 bases. Germline CDR1 and CDR2: SGHNT and YYREEE (reference sequence). The CDR3 loop spans 15 amino acids. The ends lost 2 bases at V and 4 bases at J; junction bases unmatched: 5. CDR3 sequence reads: CASSFKREFYNEQFF. CDR3 nucleotides: TGTGCCAGCAGCTTCAAGCGGGAGTTTTACAATGAGCAGTTCTTC.